These T cell receptor beta chains were read from a single sample in a study of T cell responses to AZD1222 COVID-19 vaccine. Here immunoSEQ multiplex PCR was the method, and the copy in TCRdb shows in-frame clones only, minus some. This sample has about 120,000 clones, with 70% to 90% found just once. The source was peripheral blood, collected on day 0 of AZD1222 vaccination. These receptors were obtained from an adult in good health. Both conserved end residues are part of each CDR3. The D gene is left open where the match is weak. Size is omitted from some rows. Given values are once, few, many or a class for expanded clones.

once	TRBD1	TRBJ1-5	TRBV2	CASTEQGTLLNQPQHF	TGTGCCAGCACTGAACAGGGGACCCTTCTCAATCAGCCCCAGCATTTT
.	TRBD2	TRBJ2-1	TRBV4-2	CASSQARGGGNNEQFF	TGTGCCAGCAGCCAAGCCCGCGGGGGAGGGAACAATGAGCAGTTCTTC
.	TRBD1	TRBJ1-2	TRBV30	CASADQGAGGYTF	TGTGCCTCGGCAGACCAGGGGGCAGGGGGCTACACCTTC
.	.	TRBJ1-1	TRBV24-1	CATSDPRHGQAFF	TGTGCCACCAGTGATCCTCGCCACGGTCAGGCTTTCTTT
.	TRBD1	TRBJ1-4	TRBV29-1	CSVPGQGAWTNEKLFF	TGCAGCGTCCCAGGACAGGGGGCGTGGACTAATGAAAAACTGTTTTTT
.	.	TRBJ2-5	TRBV27	CASREADKETQYF	TGTGCCAGCAGGGAGGCGGATAAAGAGACCCAGTACTTC
.	.	TRBJ1-6	TRBV29-1	CSVADSSYNSPLHF	TGCAGCGTTGCCGACAGCTCCTATAATTCACCCCTCCACTTT
few	.	TRBJ1-1	TRBV5-1	CASSLSPLQGNTEAFF	TGCGCCAGCAGCTTGTCCCCTCTCCAAGGGAACACTGAAGCTTTCTTT
.	.	TRBJ1-5	TRBV6-1	CASSEIPSQPQHF	TGTGCCAGCAGTGAAATTCCGTCTCAGCCCCAGCATTTT
.	.	TRBJ2-7	TRBV10-2	CASRTSSRPYEQYF	TGCGCCAGCAGGACTAGTTCGCGGCCCTACGAGCAGTACTTC
.	TRBD2	TRBJ2-1	TRBV6-4	CASSDSASGGDEQFF	TGTGCCAGCAGTGACTCGGCTAGCGGGGGGGATGAGCAGTTCTTC
.	TRBD1	TRBJ1-1	TRBV7-2	CASSLFFIAGGAGTEAFF	TGTGCCAGCAGCTTATTCTTCATAGCAGGGGGCGCTGGGACTGAAGCTTTCTTT
.	.	TRBJ2-3	TRBV2	CASRGWGDTSTDTQYF	TGTGCCAGCAGGGGATGGGGGGACACCAGCACAGATACGCAGTATTTT